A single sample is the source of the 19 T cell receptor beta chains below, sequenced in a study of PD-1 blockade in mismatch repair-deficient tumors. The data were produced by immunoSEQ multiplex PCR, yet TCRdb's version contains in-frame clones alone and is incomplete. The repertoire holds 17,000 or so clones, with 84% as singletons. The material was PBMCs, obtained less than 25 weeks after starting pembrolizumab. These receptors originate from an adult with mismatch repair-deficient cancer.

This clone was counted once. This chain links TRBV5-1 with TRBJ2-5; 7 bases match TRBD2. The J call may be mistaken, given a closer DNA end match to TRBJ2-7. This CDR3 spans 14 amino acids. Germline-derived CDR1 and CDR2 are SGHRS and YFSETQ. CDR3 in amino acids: CASSHSGGSYEQYF. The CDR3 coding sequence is TGCGCCAGCAGCCACTCGGGCGGGAGTTACGAGCAGTACTTC.

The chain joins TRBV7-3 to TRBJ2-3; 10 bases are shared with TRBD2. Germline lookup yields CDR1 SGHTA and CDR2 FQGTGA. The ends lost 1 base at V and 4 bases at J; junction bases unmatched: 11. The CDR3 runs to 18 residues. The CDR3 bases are TGTGCCAGCAGCTTAAGAGGCTCTAGCGGGAGCGGCGCAGATACGCAGTATTTT. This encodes CASSLRGSSGSGADTQYF. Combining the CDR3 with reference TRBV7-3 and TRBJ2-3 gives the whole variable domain GAGVSQTPSNKVTEKGKYVELRCDPISGHTALYWYRQSLGQGPEFLIYFQGTGAADDSGLPNDRFFAVRPEGSVSTLKIQRTERGDSAVYLCASSLRGSSGSGADTQYFGPGTRLTVL.

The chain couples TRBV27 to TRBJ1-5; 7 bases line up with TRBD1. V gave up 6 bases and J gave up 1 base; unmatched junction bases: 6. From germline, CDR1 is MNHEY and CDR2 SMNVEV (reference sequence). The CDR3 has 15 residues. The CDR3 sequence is CASSPTGASNQPQHF. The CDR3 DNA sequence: TGTGCCAGCAGCCCAACAGGGGCCAGCAATCAGCCCCAGCATTTT.

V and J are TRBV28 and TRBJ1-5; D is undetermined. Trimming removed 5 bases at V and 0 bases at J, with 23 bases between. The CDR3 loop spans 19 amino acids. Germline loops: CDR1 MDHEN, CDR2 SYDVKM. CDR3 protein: CASSTSRESGSYSNQPQHF. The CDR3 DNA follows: TGTGCCAGCAGTACAAGCCGGGAGAGCGGGTCCTATAGCAATCAGCCCCAGCATTTT. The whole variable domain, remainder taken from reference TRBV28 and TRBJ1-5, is DVKVTQSSRYLVKRTGEKVFLECVQDMDHENMFWYRQDPGLGLRLIYFSYDVKMKEKGDIPEGYSVSREKKERFSLILESASTNQTSMYLCASSTSRESGSYSNQPQHFGDGTRLSIL.

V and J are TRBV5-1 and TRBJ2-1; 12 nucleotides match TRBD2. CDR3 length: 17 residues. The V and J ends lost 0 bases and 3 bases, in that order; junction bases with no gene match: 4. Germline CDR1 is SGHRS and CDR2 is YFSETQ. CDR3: CASSLGGLAGIYNEQFF. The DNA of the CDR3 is TGCGCCAGCAGCTTGGGCGGACTAGCGGGAATCTACAATGAGCAGTTCTTC.

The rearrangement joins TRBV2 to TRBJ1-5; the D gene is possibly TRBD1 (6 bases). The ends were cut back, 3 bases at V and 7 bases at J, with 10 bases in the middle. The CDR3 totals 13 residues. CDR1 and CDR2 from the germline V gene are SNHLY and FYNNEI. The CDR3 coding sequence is TGTGCCAGCAGTGAGGGGGCGCGGCAGCCCCAGCATTTT. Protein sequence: CASSEGARQPQHF. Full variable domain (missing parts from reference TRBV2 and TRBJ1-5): EPEVTQTPSHQVTQMGQEVILRCVPISNHLYFYWYRQILGQKVEFLVSFYNNEISEKSEIFDDQFSVERPDGSNFTLKIRSTKLEDSAMYFCASSEGARQPQHFGDGTRLSIL.

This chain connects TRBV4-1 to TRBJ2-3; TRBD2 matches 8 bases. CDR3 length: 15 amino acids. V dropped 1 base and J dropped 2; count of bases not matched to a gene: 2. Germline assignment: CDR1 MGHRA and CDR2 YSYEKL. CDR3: CASSQGTSLTDTQYF. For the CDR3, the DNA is TGCGCCAGCAGCCAAGGGACTAGCCTCACAGATACGCAGTATTTT.

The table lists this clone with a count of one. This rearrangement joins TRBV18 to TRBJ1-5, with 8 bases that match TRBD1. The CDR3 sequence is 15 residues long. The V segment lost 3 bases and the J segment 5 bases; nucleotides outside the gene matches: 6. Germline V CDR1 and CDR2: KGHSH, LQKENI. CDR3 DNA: TGTGCCAGCTCACCCCAGACAGGGGCGGATCAGCCCCAGCATTTT. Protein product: CASSPQTGADQPQHF. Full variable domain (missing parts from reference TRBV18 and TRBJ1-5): NAGVMQNPRHLVRRRGQEARLRCSPMKGHSHVYWYRQLPEEGLKFMVYLQKENIIDESGMPKERFSAEFPKEGPSILRIQQVVRGDSAAYFCASSPQTGADQPQHFGDGTRLSIL.

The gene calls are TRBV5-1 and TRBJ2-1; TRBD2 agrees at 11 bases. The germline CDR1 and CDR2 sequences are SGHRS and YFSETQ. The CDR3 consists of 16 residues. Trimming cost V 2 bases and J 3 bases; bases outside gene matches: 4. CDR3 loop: CASSLTSGSIYNEQFF. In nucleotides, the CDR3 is TGCGCCAGCAGCTTAACTAGCGGGAGTATCTACAATGAGCAGTTCTTC.

The CDR3 protein is CARSGTSGSNGELFF. The CDR3 DNA reads TGTGCCAGATCCGGGACTAGCGGGAGCAACGGGGAGCTGTTTTTT. The chain joins TRBV9 to TRBJ2-2, with 14 nucleotides matching TRBD2. Germline-derived CDR1 and CDR2 are SGDLS and YYNGEE. The CDR3 is made up of 15 amino acids. V lost 8 bases to trimming and J lost 7 bases; unmatched junction nucleotides: 7.

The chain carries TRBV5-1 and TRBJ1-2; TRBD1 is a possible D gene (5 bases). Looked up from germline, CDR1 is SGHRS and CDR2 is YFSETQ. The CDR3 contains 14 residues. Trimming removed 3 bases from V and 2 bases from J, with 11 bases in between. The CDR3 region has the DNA TGCGCCAGCAGCTCGGTGGGGGGAAACTATGGCTACACCTTC. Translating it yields CASSSVGGNYGYTF.

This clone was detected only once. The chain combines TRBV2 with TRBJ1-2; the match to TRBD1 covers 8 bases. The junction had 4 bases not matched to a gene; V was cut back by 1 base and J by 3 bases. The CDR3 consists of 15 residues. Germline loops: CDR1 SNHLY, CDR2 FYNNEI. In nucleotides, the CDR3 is TGTGCCAGCAGTGAAGTGGACAGGGAACACTATGGCTACACCTTC. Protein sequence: CASSEVDREHYGYTF.

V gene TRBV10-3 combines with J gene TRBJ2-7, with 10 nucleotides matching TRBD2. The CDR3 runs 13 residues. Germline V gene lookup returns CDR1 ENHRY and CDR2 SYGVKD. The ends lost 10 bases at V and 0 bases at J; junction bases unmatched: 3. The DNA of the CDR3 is TGTGCCACGGGGACTAGCGTCTCCTACGAGCAGTACTTC. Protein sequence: CATGTSVSYEQYF.

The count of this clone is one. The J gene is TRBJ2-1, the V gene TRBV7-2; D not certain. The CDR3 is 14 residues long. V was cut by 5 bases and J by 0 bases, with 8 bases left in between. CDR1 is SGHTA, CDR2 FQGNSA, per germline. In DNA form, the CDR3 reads TGTGCCAGCAGCCCCTATGGCTCCTACAATGAGCAGTTCTTC. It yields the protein CASSPYGSYNEQFF.

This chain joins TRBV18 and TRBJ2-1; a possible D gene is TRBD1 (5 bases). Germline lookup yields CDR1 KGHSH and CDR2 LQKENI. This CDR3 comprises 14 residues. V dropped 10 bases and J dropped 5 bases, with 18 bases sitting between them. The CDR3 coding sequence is TGTGCCACCCTCTCGACAGCTGCCCACAATGAGCAGTTCTTC. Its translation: CATLSTAAHNEQFF.

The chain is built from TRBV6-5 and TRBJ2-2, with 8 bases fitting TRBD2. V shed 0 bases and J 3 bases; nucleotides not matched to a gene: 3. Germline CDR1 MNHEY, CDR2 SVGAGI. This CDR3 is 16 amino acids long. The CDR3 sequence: CASSYSPSGYTGELFF. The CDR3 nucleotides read TGTGCCAGCAGTTACTCTCCTAGCGGGTACACCGGGGAGCTGTTTTTT.

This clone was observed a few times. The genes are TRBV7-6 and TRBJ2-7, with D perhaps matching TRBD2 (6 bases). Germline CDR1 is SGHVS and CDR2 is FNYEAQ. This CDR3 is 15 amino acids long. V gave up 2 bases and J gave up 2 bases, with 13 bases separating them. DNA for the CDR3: TGTGCCAGCAGCTTACTGGCGGGGAGACCCTACGAGCAGTACTTC. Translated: CASSLLAGRPYEQYF.

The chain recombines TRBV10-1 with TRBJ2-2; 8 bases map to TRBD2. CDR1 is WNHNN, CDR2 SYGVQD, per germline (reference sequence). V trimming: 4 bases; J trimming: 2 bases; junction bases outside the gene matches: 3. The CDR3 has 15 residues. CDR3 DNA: TGCGCCAGCAGTGGTAGCGGGACTAACACCGGGGAGCTGTTTTTT. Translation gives CASSGSGTNTGELFF.

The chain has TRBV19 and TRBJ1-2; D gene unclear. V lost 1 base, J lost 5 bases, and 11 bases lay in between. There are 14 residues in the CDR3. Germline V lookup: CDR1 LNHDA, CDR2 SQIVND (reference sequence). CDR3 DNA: TGTGCCAGTAGTATAGGCAGGCTACCGTATGGCTACACCTTC. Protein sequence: CASSIGRLPYGYTF.